This TCR beta chain came from a study of blood T cell repertoires in COVID-19. The wider study: The analysed material was cDNA or gDNA that came from T cells, B-cell-depleted T cells, or PBMCs.

Authors' data handling: Researchers report that nucleated cell counts were estimated from reference gene primer amplification. Produced via immunoSEQ multiplex PCR; TCRdb's table is partial and in-frame only. V, J and clone size derive from that table, while D and trimming were established from the DNA sequence. The table lists 250,000 or so clones, roughly 85% of them singletons. Germline V gene data show CDR1 as KGHSH and CDR2 as LQKENI. CDR3 length equals 14 residues. Deletions cut 5 bases from V and 10 bases from J, with 18 bases between. The chain employs TRBV18 and TRBJ1-5; D possibly corresponds to TRBD1 (5 bases). This clonotype originated in a man aged 18 to 35 with active or convalescent COVID-19. The material sequenced was peripheral blood. DNA of the CDR3: TGTGCCAGCTCATCAGACAGACTAGCTCGACCCCAGCATTTT. This codes for CASSSDRLARPQHF.